This T cell receptor (beta chain) was captured by sequencing in a study of tumor and adjacent non-tumor tissue in lung cancer. Study summary: The cohort had about twelve adenocarcinoma, a couple of squamous cell and 1 small cell patients. Aged roughly 31 to 85 years, patients included roughly ten men and about five women with stage I to III disease.

The template was RNA from unsorted bulk tissue. This non-tumor lung sample came from over 3 cm beyond the tumor edge. This CDR3 has 12 amino acids. The germline V gene encodes CDR1 SGHNT and CDR2 YENEEA. This clonotype was observed a single time. Germline is not matched at one junction end, which may reflect a read error. The library came from three nested PCR rounds adapted from ARM-PCR protocols. Each CDR3 protein gets one entry after TCRdb re-called the multiplex PCR reads with MiXCR. The sample holds some 97,000 distinct CDR3 sequences; around three fifths are singletons and the top ten take approximately 18%.

The receptor comes from a man aged 25 to 45 with non-small cell lung cancer. The sequenced material came from distant non-tumor lung tissue. This sequence joins TRBV11-3 and TRBJ2-1; D not certain. The CDR3 protein is CPSSLVPYEQFF. In nucleotides, the CDR3 is TGTCCCAGCAGCTTAGTCCCCTATGAGCAATTCTTC.